The rows below give T cell receptor beta chains drawn from one sample of a study of siplizumab effects on memory and regulatory T cells. The repertoire was sequenced with immunoSEQ multiplex PCR; TCRdb's copy has only in-frame clones and lacks some. The repertoire holds approximately 90,000 clones, 94% seen once, with 0.3% in the top ten. Input material: non-Treg CD4+ T cells sorted from blood. These receptors all stem from a human donor in good health. The CDR3 runs from the conserved cysteine through the conserved F or W. D genes are given only for firm matches. Clone size is stated in some rows and not others, as once, few, many or a class when expanded.

size | D | J | V | DNA | CDR3
NA | TRBD2 | TRBJ2-1 | TRBV5-1 | TGCGCCAGCAGCTTGGTACTAGCGGGGAACAATGAGCAGTTCTTC | CASSLVLAGNNEQFF
NA | TRBD1 | TRBJ1-4 | TRBV7-9 | TGTGCCAGCAGCACGGGACAGCTTAATGAAAAACTGTTTTTT | CASSTGQLNEKLFF
few | TRBD1 | TRBJ2-7 | TRBV14 | TGTGCCAGCAGCCCTACAGGGGGGCCCTACGAGCAGTACTTC | CASSPTGGPYEQYF
NA | NA | TRBJ1-2 | TRBV6-5 | TGTGCCAGCAGTCCTGACACTTTGAGGGGGGAGGGCTACACCTTC | CASSPDTLRGEGYTF
NA | NA | TRBJ1-2 | TRBV2 | TGTGCCAGCAGGATGGGGGGCAACTATGGCTACACCTTC | CASRMGGNYGYTF
NA | NA | TRBJ1-1 | TRBV25-1 | TGTGCCAGCAGTGAAACCAGCTTAATCCGGGGTGAAGCTTTCTTT | CASSETSLIRGEAFF
NA | TRBD2 | TRBJ2-5 | TRBV25-1 | TGTGCCAGCAGTGAATTTGGCGGGAGAGGGACCCAGTACTTC | CASSEFGGRGTQYF
NA | NA | TRBJ1-2 | TRBV7-2 | TGTGCCAGCAGTACTCAGGCAGGCAATAACTATGGCTACACCTTC | CASSTQAGNNYGYTF
NA | NA | TRBJ2-7 | TRBV4-2 | TGTGCCAGCAGCCCACAAGGCCGTGGCTCCTACGAGCAGTACTTC | CASSPQGRGSYEQYF
NA | NA | TRBJ2-7 | TRBV5-6 | TGTGCCAGCAGCCAACCGGGACACCGAAGCTACGAGCAGTACTTC | CASSQPGHRSYEQYF
NA | TRBD2 | TRBJ2-7 | TRBV7-9 | TGTGCCAGCAGCTTAGCGAAGCGGGAGAACTCCTACGAGCAGTACTTC | CASSLAKRENSYEQYF
NA | NA | TRBJ2-7 | TRBV7-6 | TGTGCCAGCAGCGGTAGCTCCTACGAGCAGTACTTC | CASSGSSYEQYF
NA | NA | TRBJ2-7 | TRBV6-1 | TGTGCCAGCACCTACGGATTCTCCTACGAGCAGTACTTC | CASTYGFSYEQYF
NA | NA | TRBJ1-1 | TRBV27 | TGTGCCAGCGGTCGAATGCTTCAAGGGGCTTTCTTT | CASGRMLQGAFF
once | NA | TRBJ2-1 | TRBV7-3 | TGTGCCAGCAGCTTATACGGCGGGAACTCCTACAATGAGCAGTTCTTC | CASSLYGGNSYNEQFF
NA | NA | TRBJ1-5 | TRBV23-1 | TGCGCCAGCAGTCAATCAGTGGGACGGCGATATAGCAATCAGCCCCAGCATTTT | CASSQSVGRRYSNQPQHF
NA | NA | TRBJ1-2 | TRBV6-1 | TGTGCCAGCAGTGAACCGGGCAGGGTGAGCTATGGCTACACCTTC | CASSEPGRVSYGYTF
NA | NA | TRBJ1-6 | TRBV6-5 | TGTGCCAGCGGCCCCCTGAGGCTGGCAGGGTCACCCCTCCACTTT | CASGPLRLAGSPLHF
NA | NA | TRBJ1-2 | TRBV15 | TGTGCCACCAGCAGAGCGGACAGAACCGGCTACACCTTC | CATSRADRTGYTF
NA | TRBD1 | TRBJ1-2 | TRBV11-2 | TGTGCCAGCAGCAAGGACAGGCACGCTGGGTATGGCTACACCTTC | CASSKDRHAGYGYTF
NA | NA | TRBJ1-5 | TRBV2 | TGTGCCAGCAGTGAAGATCGAACAGCCCTCGGGCCCCAGCATTTT | CASSEDRTALGPQHF
NA | TRBD2 | TRBJ2-1 | TRBV9 | TGTGCCAGCAGCGTAGGATTAGCGGGAGGTAAGGATGAGCAGTTCTTC | CASSVGLAGGKDEQFF
NA | TRBD1 | TRBJ2-6 | TRBV2 | TGTGCCAGCATTCGGGACAGCTCTGGGGCCAACGTCCTGACTTTC | CASIRDSSGANVLTF
NA | TRBD1 | TRBJ1-5 | TRBV5-6 | TGTGCCAGCAGCGGCGGACAGGGGGCTAACCGCAATCAGCCCCAGCATTTT | CASSGGQGANRNQPQHF
NA | NA | TRBJ1-2 | TRBV19 | TGTGCCAGTAGTATTCGAAGGGGCTATGGCTACACCTTC | CASSIRRGYGYTF
NA | NA | TRBJ2-2 | TRBV5-4 | TGTGCCAGCAGCCGTGGAGGGGGGCGCGTCCCCGGGGAGCTGTTTTTT | CASSRGGGRVPGELFF
NA | NA | TRBJ2-1 | TRBV5-6 | TGTGCCAGCAGCGAAGGGACGGGAGACGGGCGGAATGAGCAGTTCTTC | CASSEGTGDGRNEQFF
NA | TRBD2 | TRBJ2-7 | TRBV30 | TGTGCCTGGAGGCGTACTAGCGGGGTCGAGTCCTACGAGCAGTACTTC | CAWRRTSGVESYEQYF
NA | NA | TRBJ2-1 | TRBV29-1 | TGCAGCGTTGTCTGGGACCGTGGCGGACGTGAGCAGTTCTTC | CSVVWDRGGREQFF
once | NA | TRBJ1-5 | TRBV6-8 | TGTGCCAGCACCTCCCAGAGGGGAAGGCGGCCCCAGCATTTT | CASTSQRGRRPQHF
NA | NA | TRBJ2-2 | TRBV19 | TGTGCCAGTAGGAGGACTCCGAACACCGGGGAGCTGTTTTTT | CASRRTPNTGELFF
NA | TRBD1 | TRBJ1-1 | TRBV29-1 | TGCAGCTTATCTCGGACAGGGATCACTGAAGCTTTCTTT | CSLSRTGITEAFF
NA | TRBD1 | TRBJ1-1 | TRBV6-5 | TGTGCCAGCAGTTACAGGACAGGGGGCACTGAAGCTTTCTTT | CASSYRTGGTEAFF